These 22 T cell receptor beta chains originate from one sample sequenced in a study of blood T cell repertoires in COVID-19. TCRdb keeps only in-frame clones here, not all; method: immunoSEQ multiplex PCR. The sample has some 270,000 clones, roughly nine tenths seen once. The source material was peripheral blood. These receptors were collected from a woman aged 40 to 50 who had recovered from COVID-19.

The chain couples TRBV7-9 to TRBJ1-3; 9 bases agree with TRBD1. Germline lookup yields CDR1 SEHNR and CDR2 FQNEAQ (reference sequence). J was trimmed by 5 bases and V by 5 bases; bases with no gene match: 10. This CDR3 contains 16 residues. This CDR3 is CASSPHRGPSRNTIYF. CDR3 in DNA: TGTGCCAGCAGCCCACACAGGGGGCCTTCGCGAAACACCATATATTTT.

This chain connects TRBV7-6 to TRBJ2-1, with TRBD2 as a possible D gene (6 bases). The CDR3 length is 15 residues. Trimming left V 1 base short and J 4 bases short, with 11 bases between. Germline lookup yields CDR1 SGHVS and CDR2 FNYEAQ. The CDR3 DNA follows: TGTGCCAGCAGCTTAGATACGGGACTTTACAATGAGCAGTTCTTC. Its protein is CASSLDTGLYNEQFF.

V and J are TRBV15 and TRBJ2-7; 8 nucleotides agree with TRBD1. The CDR3 runs to 15 residues. The junction had 5 bases not matched to a gene; V was cut back by 3 bases and J by 1 base. Germline V gene data show CDR1 as LNHNV and CDR2 as YYDKDF (reference sequence). The CDR3 spells CATSSGTGWSYEQYV. The CDR3 coding sequence is TGTGCCACCAGCAGCGGGACAGGATGGTCCTACGAGCAGTACGTC.

This chain links TRBV11-2 with TRBJ2-7, with 7 positions matching TRBD2. CDR3 size: 16 residues. V was clipped by 0 bases and J by 6 bases; unmatched bases: 11. Germline V gene sequence: CDR1 SGHAT, CDR2 FQNNGV. In nucleotides, the CDR3 is TGTGCCAGCAGCTTAGATTTGCAGGGAGGGACGGGCGAGCAGTACTTC. This sequence encodes CASSLDLQGGTGEQYF. The whole variable domain, remainder taken from reference TRBV11-2 and TRBJ2-7, is EAGVAQSPRYKIIEKRQSVAFWCNPISGHATLYWYQQILGQGPKLLIQFQNNGVVDDSQLPKDRFSAERLKGVDSTLKIQPAKLEDSAVYLCASSLDLQGGTGEQYFGPGTRLTVT.

V is TRBV6-5 and J is TRBJ2-7; 7 bases align to TRBD1. In germline, CDR1 is MNHEY, CDR2 SVGAGI. This CDR3 is built from 14 residues. Germline trimming cut 6 bases from V and 2 bases from J; bases unmatched to any gene: 7. DNA for the CDR3: TGTGCCAGCAGACCCGGGACAGTCACCTACGAGCAGTACTTC. Its protein is CASRPGTVTYEQYF.

The rearrangement joins TRBV6-5 to TRBJ1-3; D is possibly TRBD1 (6 bases). In germline, CDR1 is MNHEY, CDR2 SVGAGI. V dropped 8 bases and J dropped 3 bases, with 14 bases sitting between them. The CDR3 has 14 amino acids. DNA of the CDR3: TGTGCCAGCCGGCTGGACAGTCTTGGAAACACCATATATTTT. This encodes CASRLDSLGNTIYF.

This chain links TRBV3-1 (or the pseudogene TRBV3-2) with TRBJ1-1; TRBD1 agrees at 8 bases. The trim removed 0 bases at V and 2 bases at J, leaving 5 bases unmatched. Germline CDR1 is LGHDT and CDR2 is YNNKEL (reference sequence). The CDR3 totals 16 residues. CDR3 in DNA: TGTGCCAGCAGCCAAGATTTGGGACAGGCCAACACTGAAGCTTTCTTT. It yields the protein CASSQDLGQANTEAFF.

The gene calls are TRBV9 and TRBJ2-2, with 9 bases identical to TRBD1. CDR3 length: 16 residues. Trimming cost V 0 bases and J 5 bases; bases outside gene matches: 5. Germline CDR1 and CDR2: SGDLS and YYNGEE. The CDR3 spells CASSVATGGWTGELFF. The CDR3 DNA sequence: TGTGCCAGCAGCGTAGCTACAGGGGGCTGGACCGGGGAGCTGTTTTTT.

V and J are TRBV5-6 and TRBJ2-1, with a weak D call TRBD1 (6 bases). CDR1 is SGHDT and CDR2 is YYEEEE in the germline V gene. V lost 0 bases to trimming and J lost 9 bases, with 7 bases between them. The CDR3 is made up of 12 amino acids. The CDR3 spells CASSLARGEQFF. The CDR3 DNA reads as TGTGCCAGCAGCTTGGCCAGGGGTGAGCAGTTCTTC.

CDR3 in amino acids: CATSESGTENTEAFF. The DNA for the CDR3 is TGTGCCACCAGTGAGTCCGGGACAGAGAACACTGAAGCTTTCTTT. The chain recombines TRBV24-1 with TRBJ1-1, with 7 bases aligning to TRBD1. Germline assignment: CDR1 KGHDR and CDR2 SFDVKD. V gave up 4 bases and J gave up 1 base; unmatched junction bases: 5. The CDR3 covers 15 residues.

The V gene is TRBV28, the J gene TRBJ1-1, with D perhaps matching TRBD1 (6 bases). Trimming took off 3 bases at V and 10 bases at J, with 12 bases between the two ends. The CDR3 covers 12 residues. CDR1 MDHEN and CDR2 SYDVKM come from the germline V gene. The CDR3 reads CASSLSGETAFF. The CDR3 nucleotides are TGTGCCAGCAGTTTGTCAGGGGAAACAGCTTTCTTT.

The chain links TRBV27 to TRBJ1-2; the D is unclear. The CDR3 spans 15 residues. V dropped 6 bases and J dropped 2 bases, with 16 bases sitting between them. CDR1 MNHEY and CDR2 SMNVEV come from the germline V gene (reference sequence). The CDR3 spells CASRSSGVTNYGYTF. CDR3 bases: TGTGCCAGCAGGTCCAGCGGAGTCACCAACTATGGCTACACCTTC.

The genes are TRBV10-3 and TRBJ1-5; TRBD1 matches at 10 bases. Germline lookup yields CDR1 ENHRY and CDR2 SYGVKD. J lost 2 bases, V lost 10 bases, and 5 bases had no gene match. The CDR3 spans 14 residues. CDR3 sequence: CATGQGVGNQPQHF. CDR3 nucleotide sequence: TGTGCCACCGGACAGGGGGTTGGCAATCAGCCCCAGCATTTT.

Here the CDR3 reads CASWETGERANVLTF. As DNA, the CDR3 is TGTGCCAGTTGGGAGACAGGGGAAAGGGCCAACGTCCTGACTTTC. The V call is TRBV19, the J call TRBJ2-6; TRBD1 matches 8 bases. Per the germline V gene, CDR1 is LNHDA and CDR2 is SQIVND (reference sequence). V gave up 8 bases and J gave up 5 bases; unmatched junction bases: 8. The CDR3 has 15 residues.

V gene TRBV27 combines with J gene TRBJ2-2, with 13 bases lining up with TRBD2. The CDR3 is 16 residues long. Germline CDR1 is MNHEY and CDR2 is SMNVEV (reference sequence). J gave up 5 bases and V 5 bases, and 5 bases lay outside the gene matches. CDR3 DNA: TGTGCCAGCAGTCTACTAGCGGGGGGGCCAACCGGGGAGCTGTTTTTT. Its protein is CASSLLAGGPTGELFF.

The V gene is TRBV7-2, the J gene TRBJ2-5, with D unresolved. V gave up 5 bases and J gave up 2 bases, with 9 bases separating them. The CDR3 runs to 13 residues. Per germline, CDR1 SGHTA and CDR2 FQGNSA. In nucleotides, the CDR3 is TGTGCCAGCAGCCGAGGAATTCAAGAGACCCAGTACTTC. Encoded protein: CASSRGIQETQYF.

V usage is TRBV27 and J usage is TRBJ1-1; no clear D. Trimming cost V 5 bases and J 4 bases, with 14 bases left between them. The CDR3 spans 14 residues. Germline values: CDR1 MNHEY, CDR2 SMNVEV (reference sequence). The CDR3 is CASSLGPLGTEAFF. In DNA form, the CDR3 reads TGTGCCAGCAGTCTGGGCCCCTTGGGCACTGAAGCTTTCTTT.

The chain carries TRBV7-9 and TRBJ1-4, with TRBD1 as a possible D gene (6 bases). Trimming took 3 bases from V and 7 from J, leaving 12 bases between them. The CDR3 consists of 14 residues. The germline V gene has CDR1 SEHNR and CDR2 FQNEAQ (reference sequence). CDR3 sequence reads: CASSLGAKAEKLFF. In DNA form, the CDR3 reads TGTGCCAGCAGCTTGGGGGCCAAGGCTGAAAAACTGTTTTTT.

The chain uses TRBV5-4 and TRBJ1-2; tentatively, D is TRBD1 (6 bases). Germline CDR1 is SGHNT and CDR2 is YYREEE (reference sequence). This CDR3 has 14 amino acids. V was clipped by 5 bases and J by 4 bases, with 15 bases between them. The CDR3: CASRQVGQSYGYTF. DNA of the CDR3: TGTGCCAGCAGACAGGTGGGACAAAGCTATGGCTACACCTTC.

This clone was counted between two and nine times. The chain links TRBV24-1 to TRBJ1-5; 8 bases are a match to TRBD1. The ends lost 10 bases at V and 1 base at J; junction bases unmatched: 8. Germline V gene sequence: CDR1 KGHDR, CDR2 SFDVKD. The CDR3 length is 15 residues. CDR3 in DNA: TGTGCCACTTCGGGAGCAGGGGGCAGCAATCAGCCCCAGCATTTT. Translating it yields CATSGAGGSNQPQHF.

The chain combines TRBV5-4 with TRBJ2-7; the D gene is possibly TRBD1 (6 bases). Germline V gene sequence: CDR1 SGHNT, CDR2 YYREEE (reference sequence). The CDR3 is 14 amino acids. Trimming removed 4 bases from V and 3 bases from J, with 14 bases in between. The CDR3 loop reads CASSIAGVDYEQYF. The CDR3 bases are TGTGCCAGCAGCATAGCAGGGGTGGACTACGAGCAGTACTTC.

This clone has only one observation. The V gene is TRBV6-5, the J gene TRBJ2-5; 7 nucleotides align to TRBD1. V shed 5 bases and J 1 base; nucleotides not matched to a gene: 4. This CDR3 is 14 amino acids long. Germline V gene sequence: CDR1 MNHEY, CDR2 SVGAGI. The CDR3 sequence: CASSHRDSQETQYF. The CDR3, as DNA: TGTGCCAGCAGTCACCGGGACAGCCAAGAGACCCAGTACTTC.